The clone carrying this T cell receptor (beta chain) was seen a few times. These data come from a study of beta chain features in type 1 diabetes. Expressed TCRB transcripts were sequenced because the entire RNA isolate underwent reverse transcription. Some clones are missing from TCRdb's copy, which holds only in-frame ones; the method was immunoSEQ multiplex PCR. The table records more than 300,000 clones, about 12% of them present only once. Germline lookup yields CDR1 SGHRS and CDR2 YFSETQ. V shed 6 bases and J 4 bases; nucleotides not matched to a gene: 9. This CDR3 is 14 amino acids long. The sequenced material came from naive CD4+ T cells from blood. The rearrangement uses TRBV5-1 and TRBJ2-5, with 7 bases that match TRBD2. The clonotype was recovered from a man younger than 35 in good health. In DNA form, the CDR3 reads TGCGCCAGCAAGGCGGGAGCGACATTAGAGACCCAGTACTTC. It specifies CASKAGATLETQYF.